The 10 T cell receptor beta chains below come from one sample, sequenced in a study of blood T cell repertoires in COVID-19. Generated by immunoSEQ multiplex PCR, the TCRdb table keeps only in-frame clones and is missing some. The sample carries 450,000 or so clones, 89% recorded once. Input material: peripheral blood. These receptors originate from a young man with COVID-19, enrolled during active disease.

The chain joins TRBV20-1 to TRBJ2-1; D gene unclear. This CDR3 is built from 9 residues. Germline V gene data show CDR1 as DFQATT and CDR2 as SNEGSKA (reference sequence). V lost 3 bases and J lost 9, with 3 bases in between. The CDR3 region has the DNA TGCAGTGCTAGGAGTGAGCAGTTCTTC. It codes for CSARSEQFF.

The gene calls are TRBV4-1 and TRBJ1-4, with D uncertain. The V end was cut by 0 bases, the J end by 8 bases, with 13 bases between. CDR1 and CDR2 from the germline V gene are MGHRA and YSYEKL. The CDR3 contains 15 residues. CDR3 sequence: CASSQDRDVNEKLFF. CDR3 sequence (DNA): TGCGCCAGCAGCCAAGATCGGGATGTGAACGAAAAACTGTTTTTT.

The rearrangement links TRBV7-3 to TRBJ2-7, with D unclear. V shed 1 base and J shed 3 bases, with 4 bases lying between them. This CDR3 is built from 12 residues. Germline lookup yields CDR1 SGHTA and CDR2 FQGTGA. CDR3 nucleotide sequence: TGTGCCAGCAGCTTAAACGGCTACGAGCAGTACTTC. Translated, it gives CASSLNGYEQYF.

About this clone: A read error may account for a junction end that differs from germline. V and J are TRBV7-7 and TRBJ2-3; D is possibly TRBD2 (5 bases). The CDR3 has 14 residues. Germline CDR1 reads SSHAT; CDR2 reads FNYEAQ (reference sequence). Here the CDR3 reads CASSLGRGSDTQYF. The DNA of the CDR3 is TGTGCTAGCAGCTTAGGTCGAGGGTCTGATACGCAGTATTTT.

In the case of this clone: This sample also contains other DNA sequences that code for the same CDR3. V usage is TRBV9 and J usage is TRBJ2-5, with 16 bases fitting TRBD2. The CDR3 runs 16 residues. V trimming: 4 bases; J trimming: 4 bases; junction bases outside the gene matches: 4. Germline CDR1 reads SGDLS; CDR2 reads YYNGEE. CDR3 DNA sequence: TGTGCCAGCAGCCCGGGACTAGCGGGAGGGCCAGAGACCCAGTACTTC. It codes for CASSPGLAGGPETQYF. The full variable domain, completed using reference TRBV9 and TRBJ2-5, is DSGVTQTPKHLITATGQRVTLRCSPRSGDLSVYWYQQSLDQGLQFLIQYYNGEERAKGNILERFSAQQFPDLHSELNLSSLELGDSALYFCASSPGLAGGPETQYFGPGTRLLVL.

This chain joins TRBV5-1 and TRBJ1-4, with D possibly matching TRBD1 (5 bases). CDR3 size: 15 residues. The germline CDR1 and CDR2 sequences are SGHRS and YFSETQ. The V and J ends lost 6 bases and 8 bases respectively, with 20 bases between them. CDR3 bases: TGCGCCAGCAACCCAACGGGGGGTCAGGGAGAAAAACTGTTTTTT. It translates to CASNPTGGQGEKLFF.

CDR3 coding DNA: TGCAGTGCTAGTATAGCAGAAAAACTGTTTTTT. This codes for CSASIAEKLFF. The chain links TRBV20-1 to TRBJ1-4; no reliable D call. CDR1 DFQATT and CDR2 SNEGSKA come from the germline V gene (reference sequence). Trimming left V 3 bases short and J 8 bases short, with 7 bases between. The CDR3 runs 11 residues.

V usage is TRBV6-5 and J usage is TRBJ1-2; 7 nucleotides agree with TRBD1. Germline V gene lookup returns CDR1 MNHEY and CDR2 SVGAGI. Unmatched junction bases numbered 11, after V lost 10 bases and J lost 6 bases. This CDR3 spans 13 amino acids. The CDR3 bases are TGTGCCACCACCGACAGGGTAACGGATGGCTACACCTTC. It codes for CATTDRVTDGYTF.

The chain is built from TRBV2 and TRBJ2-4, with TRBD2 identical over 10 bases. V trimming: 8 bases; J trimming: 11 bases; junction bases outside the gene matches: 15. CDR1 is SNHLY, CDR2 FYNNEI, per germline. The CDR3 loop spans 15 amino acids. CDR3: CASRAGSGGARLQYF. Written as DNA, the CDR3 is TGTGCCAGCCGGGCTGGGAGCGGGGGGGCCAGACTTCAGTACTTC.

This clone was recorded a few times. This chain uses TRBV2 with TRBJ1-2, with a weak D call TRBD1 (5 bases). The CDR3 consists of 14 residues. The V end lost 6 bases, the J end lost 8 bases, and 19 bases lay between the germline ends. Germline assignment: CDR1 SNHLY and CDR2 FYNNEI. The CDR3, as DNA: TGTGCCAGCAGAAGGGCAGGGTCTGGCGTAGGCTACACCTTC. It codes for CASRRAGSGVGYTF.